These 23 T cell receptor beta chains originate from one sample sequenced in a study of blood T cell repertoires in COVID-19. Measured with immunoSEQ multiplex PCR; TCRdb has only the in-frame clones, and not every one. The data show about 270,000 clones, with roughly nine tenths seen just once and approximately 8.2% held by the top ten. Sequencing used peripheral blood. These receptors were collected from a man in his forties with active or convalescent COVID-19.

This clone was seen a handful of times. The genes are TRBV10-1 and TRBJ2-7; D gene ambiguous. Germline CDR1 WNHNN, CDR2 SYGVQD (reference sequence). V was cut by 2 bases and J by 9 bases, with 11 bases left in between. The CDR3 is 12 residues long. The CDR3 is CASSERATAQYF. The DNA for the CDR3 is TGCGCCAGCAGTGAGAGAGCGACCGCGCAGTACTTC.

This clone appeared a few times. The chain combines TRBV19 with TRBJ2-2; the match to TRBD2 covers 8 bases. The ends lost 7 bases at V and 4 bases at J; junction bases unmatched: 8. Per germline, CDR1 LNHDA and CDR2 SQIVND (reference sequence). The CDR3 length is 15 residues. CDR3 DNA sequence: TGTGCCAGTACCGATCGGGGGGGAGGCACCGGGGAGCTGTTTTTT. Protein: CASTDRGGGTGELFF.

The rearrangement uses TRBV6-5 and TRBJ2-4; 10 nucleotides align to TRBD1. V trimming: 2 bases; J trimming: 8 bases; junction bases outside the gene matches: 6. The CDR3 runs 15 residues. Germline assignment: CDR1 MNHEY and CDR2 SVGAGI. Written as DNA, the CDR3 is TGTGCCAGCAGTTACATCTCGGACAGGGGGGACATTCAGTACTTC. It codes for CASSYISDRGDIQYF.

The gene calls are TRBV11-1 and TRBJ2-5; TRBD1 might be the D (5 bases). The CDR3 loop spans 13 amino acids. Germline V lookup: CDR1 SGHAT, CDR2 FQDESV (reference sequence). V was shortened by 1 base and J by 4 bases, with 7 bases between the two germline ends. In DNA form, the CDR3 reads TGTGCCAGCAGCTTAGGCAGGGTAGAGACCCAGTACTTC. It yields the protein CASSLGRVETQYF.

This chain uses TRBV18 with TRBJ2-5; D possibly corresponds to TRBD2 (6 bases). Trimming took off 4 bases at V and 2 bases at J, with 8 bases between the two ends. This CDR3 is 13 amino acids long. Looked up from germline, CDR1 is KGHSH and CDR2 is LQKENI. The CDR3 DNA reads TGTGCCAGCTCACTACGGGGGCAAGAGACCCAGTACTTC. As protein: CASSLRGQETQYF.

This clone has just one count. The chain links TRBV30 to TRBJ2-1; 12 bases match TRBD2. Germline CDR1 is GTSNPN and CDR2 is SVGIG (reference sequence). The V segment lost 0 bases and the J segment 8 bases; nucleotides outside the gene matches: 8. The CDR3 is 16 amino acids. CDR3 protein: CAWSVQWTSGVDEQFF. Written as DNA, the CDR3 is TGTGCCTGGAGTGTACAGTGGACTAGCGGGGTCGATGAGCAGTTCTTC. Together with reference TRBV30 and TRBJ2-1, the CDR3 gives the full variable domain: SQTIHQWPATLVQPVGSPLSLECTVEGTSNPNLYWYRQAAGRGLQLLFYSVGIGQISSEVPQNLSASRPQDRQFILSSKKLLLSDSGFYLCAWSVQWTSGVDEQFFGPGTRLTVL.

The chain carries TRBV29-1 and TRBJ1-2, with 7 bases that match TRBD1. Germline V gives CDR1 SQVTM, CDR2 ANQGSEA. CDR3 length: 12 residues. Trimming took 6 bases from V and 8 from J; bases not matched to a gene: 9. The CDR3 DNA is TGCAGCGTCCAAGGACAGGCCCCCGGCTACACCTTC. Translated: CSVQGQAPGYTF.

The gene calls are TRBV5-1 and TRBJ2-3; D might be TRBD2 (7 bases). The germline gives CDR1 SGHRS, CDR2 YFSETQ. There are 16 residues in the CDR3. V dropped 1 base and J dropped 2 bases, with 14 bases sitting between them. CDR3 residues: CASSLSRGALTDTQYF. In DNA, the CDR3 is TGCGCCAGCAGCTTGTCCCGGGGGGCTCTCACAGATACGCAGTATTTT.

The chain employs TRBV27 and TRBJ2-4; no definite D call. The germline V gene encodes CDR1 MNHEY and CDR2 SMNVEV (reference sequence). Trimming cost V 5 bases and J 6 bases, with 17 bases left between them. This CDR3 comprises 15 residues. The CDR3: CASSRTPGSGNIQYF. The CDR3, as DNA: TGTGCCAGCAGTCGAACCCCAGGCTCAGGAAACATTCAGTACTTC.

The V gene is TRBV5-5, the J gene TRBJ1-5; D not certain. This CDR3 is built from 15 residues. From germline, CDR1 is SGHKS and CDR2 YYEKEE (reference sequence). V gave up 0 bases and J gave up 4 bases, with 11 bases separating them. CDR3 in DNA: TGTGCCAGCAGCTTGGAGGGCGGGGAGAATCAGCCCCAGCATTTT. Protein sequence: CASSLEGGENQPQHF.

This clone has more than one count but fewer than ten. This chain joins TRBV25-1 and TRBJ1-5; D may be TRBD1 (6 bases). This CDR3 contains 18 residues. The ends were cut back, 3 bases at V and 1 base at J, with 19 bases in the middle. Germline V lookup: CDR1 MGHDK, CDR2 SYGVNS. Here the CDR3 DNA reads TGTGCCAGCAGTGACGGGGGGCCCCCCATTGGGAGCAATCAGCCCCAGCATTTT. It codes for CASSDGGPPIGSNQPQHF.

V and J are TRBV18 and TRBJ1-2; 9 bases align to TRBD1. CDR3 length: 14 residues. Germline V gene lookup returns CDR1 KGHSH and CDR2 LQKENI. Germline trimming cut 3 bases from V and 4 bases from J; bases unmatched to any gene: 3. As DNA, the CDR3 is TGTGCCAGCTCACCCCGGGACAGGGCCTATGGCTACACCTTC. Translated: CASSPRDRAYGYTF.

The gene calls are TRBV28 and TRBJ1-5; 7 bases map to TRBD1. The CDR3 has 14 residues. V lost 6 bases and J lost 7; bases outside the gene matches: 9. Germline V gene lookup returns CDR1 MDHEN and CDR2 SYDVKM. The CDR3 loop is CASRETGARQPQHF. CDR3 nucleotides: TGTGCCAGCAGAGAAACAGGGGCGAGGCAGCCCCAGCATTTT.

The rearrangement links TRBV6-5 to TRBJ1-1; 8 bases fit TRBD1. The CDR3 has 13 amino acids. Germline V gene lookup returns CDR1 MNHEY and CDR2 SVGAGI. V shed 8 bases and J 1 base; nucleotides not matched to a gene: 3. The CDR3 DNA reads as TGTGCCAGCCACAGGGGGAAGAACACTGAAGCTTTCTTT. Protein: CASHRGKNTEAFF.

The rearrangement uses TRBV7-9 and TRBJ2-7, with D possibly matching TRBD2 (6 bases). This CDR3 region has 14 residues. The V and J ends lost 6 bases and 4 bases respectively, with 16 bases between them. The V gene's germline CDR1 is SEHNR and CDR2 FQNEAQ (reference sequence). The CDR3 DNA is TGTGCCAGCAGTTCGGGACTCCCCTCATACGAGCAGTACTTC. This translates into CASSSGLPSYEQYF.

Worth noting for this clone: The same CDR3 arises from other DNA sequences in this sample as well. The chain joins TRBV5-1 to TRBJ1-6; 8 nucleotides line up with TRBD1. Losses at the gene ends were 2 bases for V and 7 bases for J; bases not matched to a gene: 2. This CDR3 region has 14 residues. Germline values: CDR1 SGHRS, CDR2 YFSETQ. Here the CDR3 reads CASSLGQGNSPLHF. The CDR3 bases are TGCGCCAGCAGCTTAGGACAGGGAAATTCACCCCTCCACTTT. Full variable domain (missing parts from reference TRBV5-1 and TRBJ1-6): KAGVTQTPRYLIKTRGQQVTLSCSPISGHRSVSWYQQTPGQGLQFLFEYFSETQRNKGNFPGRFSGRQFSNSRSEMNVSTLELGDSALYLCASSLGQGNSPLHFGNGTRLTVT.

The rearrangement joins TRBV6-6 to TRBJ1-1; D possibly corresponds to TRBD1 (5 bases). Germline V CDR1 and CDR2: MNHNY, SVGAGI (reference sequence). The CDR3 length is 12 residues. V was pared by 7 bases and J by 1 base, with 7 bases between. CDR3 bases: TGTGCCAGCATCCAGGGGAACACTGAAGCTTTCTTT. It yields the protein CASIQGNTEAFF.

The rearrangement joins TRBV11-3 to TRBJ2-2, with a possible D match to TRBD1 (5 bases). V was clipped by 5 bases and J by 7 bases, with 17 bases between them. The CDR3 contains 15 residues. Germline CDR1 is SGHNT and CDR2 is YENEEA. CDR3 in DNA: TGTGCCAGCAGCAACCGACGACAGACTCTCGGGGAGCTGTTTTTT. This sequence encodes CASSNRRQTLGELFF.

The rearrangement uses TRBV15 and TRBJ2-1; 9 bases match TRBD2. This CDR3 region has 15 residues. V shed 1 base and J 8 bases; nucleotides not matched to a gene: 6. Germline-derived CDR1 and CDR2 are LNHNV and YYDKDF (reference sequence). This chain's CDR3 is CATSRGGGAGDEQFF. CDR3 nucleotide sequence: TGTGCCACCAGCAGAGGCGGGGGGGCAGGCGATGAGCAGTTCTTC.

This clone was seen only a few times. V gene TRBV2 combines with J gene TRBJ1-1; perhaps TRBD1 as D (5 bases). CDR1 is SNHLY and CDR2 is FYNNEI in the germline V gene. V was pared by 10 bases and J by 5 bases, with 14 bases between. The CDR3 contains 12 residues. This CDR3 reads CATRGPGTEAFF. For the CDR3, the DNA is TGTGCCACCAGAGGACCAGGGACTGAAGCTTTCTTT. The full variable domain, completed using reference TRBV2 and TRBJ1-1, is EPEVTQTPSHQVTQMGQEVILRCVPISNHLYFYWYRQILGQKVEFLVSFYNNEISEKSEIFDDQFSVERPDGSNFTLKIRSTKLEDSAMYFCATRGPGTEAFFGQGTRLTVV.

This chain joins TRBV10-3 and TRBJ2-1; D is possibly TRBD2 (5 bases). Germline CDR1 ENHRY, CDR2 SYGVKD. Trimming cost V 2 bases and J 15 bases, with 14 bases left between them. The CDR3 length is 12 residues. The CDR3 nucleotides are TGTGCCATCAGTGAGAATGACGGGATGTGGTTCTTC. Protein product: CAISENDGMWFF.

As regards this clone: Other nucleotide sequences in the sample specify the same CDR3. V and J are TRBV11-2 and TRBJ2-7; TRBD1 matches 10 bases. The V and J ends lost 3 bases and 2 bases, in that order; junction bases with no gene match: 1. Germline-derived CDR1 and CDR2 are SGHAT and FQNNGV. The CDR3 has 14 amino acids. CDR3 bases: TGTGCCAGCAGCTTGACAGGGGGCGCCTACGAGCAGTACTTC. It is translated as CASSLTGGAYEQYF.

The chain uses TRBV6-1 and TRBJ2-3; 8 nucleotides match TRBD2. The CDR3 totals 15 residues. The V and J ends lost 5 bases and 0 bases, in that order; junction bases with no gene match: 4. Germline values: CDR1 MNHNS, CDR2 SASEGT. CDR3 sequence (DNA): TGTGCCAGCAGTTGGGGCGGGGGGAGCACAGATACGCAGTATTTT. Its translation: CASSWGGGSTDTQYF.